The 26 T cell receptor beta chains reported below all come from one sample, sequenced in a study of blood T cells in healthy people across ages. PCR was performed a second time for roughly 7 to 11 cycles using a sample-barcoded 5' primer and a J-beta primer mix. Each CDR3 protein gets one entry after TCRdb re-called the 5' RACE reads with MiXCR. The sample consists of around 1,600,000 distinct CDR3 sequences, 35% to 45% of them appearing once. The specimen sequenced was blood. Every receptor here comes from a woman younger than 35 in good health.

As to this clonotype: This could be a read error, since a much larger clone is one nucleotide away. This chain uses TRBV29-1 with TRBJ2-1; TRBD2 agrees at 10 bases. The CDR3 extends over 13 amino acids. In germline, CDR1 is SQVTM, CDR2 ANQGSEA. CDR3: CSVKGLAANVQFF. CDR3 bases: TGCAGCGTAAAAGGACTAGCGGCCAATGTGCAGTTCTTC.

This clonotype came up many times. The CDR3 reads CASSWDRDNEQFF. CDR3 DNA sequence: TGTGCCAGCAGTTGGGATAGGGACAATGAGCAGTTCTTC. The chain is built from TRBV12-3 or TRBV12-4 and TRBJ2-1; D remains unclear. The length of the CDR3 is 13 residues. V was clipped by 4 bases and J by 5 bases, with 9 bases between them.

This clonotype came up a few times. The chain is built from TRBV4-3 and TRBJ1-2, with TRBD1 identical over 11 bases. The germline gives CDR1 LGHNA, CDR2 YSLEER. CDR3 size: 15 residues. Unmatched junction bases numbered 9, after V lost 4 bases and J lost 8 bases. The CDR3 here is CASSLHGQGARGYTF. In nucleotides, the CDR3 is TGCGCCAGCAGCCTCCACGGACAGGGGGCGAGGGGCTACACCTTC.

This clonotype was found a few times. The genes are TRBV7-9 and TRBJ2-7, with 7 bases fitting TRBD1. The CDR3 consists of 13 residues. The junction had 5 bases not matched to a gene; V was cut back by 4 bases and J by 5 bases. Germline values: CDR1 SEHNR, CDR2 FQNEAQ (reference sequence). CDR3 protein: CASSSRQGHEQYF. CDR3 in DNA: TGTGCCAGCAGCTCCAGACAGGGTCACGAGCAGTACTTC.

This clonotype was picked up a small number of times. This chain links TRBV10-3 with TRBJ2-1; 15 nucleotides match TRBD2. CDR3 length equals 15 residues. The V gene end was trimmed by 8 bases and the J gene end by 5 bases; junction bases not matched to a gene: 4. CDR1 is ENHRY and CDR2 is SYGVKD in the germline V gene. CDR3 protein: CAIGGLAGGDNEQFF. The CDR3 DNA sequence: TGTGCCATCGGCGGACTAGCGGGAGGGGACAATGAGCAGTTCTTC.

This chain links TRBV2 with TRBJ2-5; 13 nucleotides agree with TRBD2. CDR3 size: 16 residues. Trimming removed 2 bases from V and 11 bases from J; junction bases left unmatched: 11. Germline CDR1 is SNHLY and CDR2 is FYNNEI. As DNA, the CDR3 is TGTGCCAGCAGTGAACCCACTAGCGGGGGGGGATATGAGCAGTACTTC. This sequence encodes CASSEPTSGGGYEQYF.

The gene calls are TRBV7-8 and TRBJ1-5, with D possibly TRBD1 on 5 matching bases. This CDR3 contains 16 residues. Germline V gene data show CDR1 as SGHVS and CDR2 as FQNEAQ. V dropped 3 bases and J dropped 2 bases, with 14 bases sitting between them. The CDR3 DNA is TGTGCCAGCAGCTTGAGGATTGGGGCTGGCAATCAGCCCCAGCATTTT. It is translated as CASSLRIGAGNQPQHF.

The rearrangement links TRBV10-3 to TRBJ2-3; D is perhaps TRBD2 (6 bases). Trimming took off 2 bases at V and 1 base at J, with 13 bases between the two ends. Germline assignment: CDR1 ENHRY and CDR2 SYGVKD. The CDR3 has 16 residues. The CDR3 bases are TGTGCCATCAGTGAGAGTGGGTCTAGCGGCACAGATACGCAGTATTTT. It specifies CAISESGSSGTDTQYF.

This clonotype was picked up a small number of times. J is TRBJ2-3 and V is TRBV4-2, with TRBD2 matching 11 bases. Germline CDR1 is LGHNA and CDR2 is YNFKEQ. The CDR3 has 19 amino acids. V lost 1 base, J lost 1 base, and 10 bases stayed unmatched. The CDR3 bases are TGTGCCAGCAGCCAAGGGGGGCTAGCGGGAGGCGGAGGCACAGATACGCAGTATTTT. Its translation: CASSQGGLAGGGGTDTQYF.

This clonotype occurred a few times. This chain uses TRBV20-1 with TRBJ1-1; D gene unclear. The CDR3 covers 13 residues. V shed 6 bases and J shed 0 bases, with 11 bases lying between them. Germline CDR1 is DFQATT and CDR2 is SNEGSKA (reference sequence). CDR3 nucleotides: TGCAGTGCACTCTCCCCTATGAACACTGAAGCTTTCTTT. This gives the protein CSALSPMNTEAFF.

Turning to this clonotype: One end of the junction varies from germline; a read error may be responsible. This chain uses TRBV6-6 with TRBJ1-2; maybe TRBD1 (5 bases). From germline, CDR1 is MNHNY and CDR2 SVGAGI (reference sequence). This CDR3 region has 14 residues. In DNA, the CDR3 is TGTGCCAACAGTTACATGGGGCAGGGTAACGGCTACACCTTC. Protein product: CANSYMGQGNGYTF.

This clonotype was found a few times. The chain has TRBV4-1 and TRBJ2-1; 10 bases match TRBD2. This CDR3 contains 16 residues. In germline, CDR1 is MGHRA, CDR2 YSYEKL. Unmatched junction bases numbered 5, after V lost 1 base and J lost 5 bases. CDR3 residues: CASSQVGTSVNNEQFF. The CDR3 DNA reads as TGCGCCAGCAGCCAAGTGGGGACTAGCGTTAACAATGAGCAGTTCTTC.

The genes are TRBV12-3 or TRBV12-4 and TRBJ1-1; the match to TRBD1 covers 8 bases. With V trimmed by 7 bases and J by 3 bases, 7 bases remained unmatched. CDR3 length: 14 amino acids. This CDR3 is CASKPGQVDTEAFF. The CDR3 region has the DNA TGTGCCAGCAAACCGGGACAGGTGGACACTGAAGCTTTCTTT.

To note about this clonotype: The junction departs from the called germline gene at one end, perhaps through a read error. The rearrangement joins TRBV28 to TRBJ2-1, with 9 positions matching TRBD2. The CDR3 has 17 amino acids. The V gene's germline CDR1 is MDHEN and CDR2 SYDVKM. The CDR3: CASSPFSRLADHKEQFF. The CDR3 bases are TGTGCCAGCAGTCCCTTTTCCCGACTAGCGGACCACAAGGAGCAGTTCTTC.

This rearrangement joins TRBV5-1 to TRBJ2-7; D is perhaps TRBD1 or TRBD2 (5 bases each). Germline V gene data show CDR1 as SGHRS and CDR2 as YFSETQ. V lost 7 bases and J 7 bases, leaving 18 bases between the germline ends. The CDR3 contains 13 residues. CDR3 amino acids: CASSGTDLGEQYF. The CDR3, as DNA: TGCGCCAGCTCTGGGACCGATCTGGGGGAGCAGTACTTC. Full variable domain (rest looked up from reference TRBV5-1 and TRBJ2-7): KAGVTQTPRYLIKTRGQQVTLSCSPISGHRSVSWYQQTPGQGLQFLFEYFSETQRNKGNFPGRFSGRQFSNSRSEMNVSTLELGDSALYLCASSGTDLGEQYFGPGTRLTVT.

The CDR3 reads CASRAGGDEKLFF. The CDR3 region has the DNA TGTGCCAGCAGGGCTGGGGGCGATGAAAAACTGTTTTTT. The rearrangement uses TRBV12-3 or TRBV12-4 and TRBJ1-4, with D perhaps matching TRBD1 (6 bases). V was trimmed by 6 bases and J by 6 bases, leaving 11 bases between them. The CDR3 has 13 amino acids.

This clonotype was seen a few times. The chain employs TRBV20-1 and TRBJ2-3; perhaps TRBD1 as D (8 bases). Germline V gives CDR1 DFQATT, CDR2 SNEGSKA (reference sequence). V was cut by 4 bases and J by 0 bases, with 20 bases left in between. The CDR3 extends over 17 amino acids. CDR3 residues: CSATTSDRGGSTDTQYF. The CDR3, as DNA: TGCAGTGCTACCACCTCAGACAGGGGAGGGAGCACAGATACGCAGTATTTT.

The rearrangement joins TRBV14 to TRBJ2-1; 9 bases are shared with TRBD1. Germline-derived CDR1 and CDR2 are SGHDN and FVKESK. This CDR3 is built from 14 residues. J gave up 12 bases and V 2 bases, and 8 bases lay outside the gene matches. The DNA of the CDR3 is TGTGCCAGCAGCCAACAAGGTATACAGGGGGCGCAGTTCTTC. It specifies CASSQQGIQGAQFF. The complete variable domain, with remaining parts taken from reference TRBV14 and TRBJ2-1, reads EAGVTQFPSHSVIEKGQTVTLRCDPISGHDNLYWYRRVMGKEIKFLLHFVKESKQDESGMPNNRFLAERTGGTYSTLKVQPAELEDSGVYFCASSQQGIQGAQFFGPGTRLTVL.

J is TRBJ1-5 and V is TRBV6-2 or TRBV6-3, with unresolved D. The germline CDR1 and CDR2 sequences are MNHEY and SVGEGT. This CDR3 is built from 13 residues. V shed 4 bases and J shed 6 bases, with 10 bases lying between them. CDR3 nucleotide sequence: TGTGCCAGCAGTTCGGGCCGCCCTCAGCCCCAGCATTTT. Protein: CASSSGRPQPQHF.

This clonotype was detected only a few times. CDR3 region: CASSQDLSDNEQFF. The CDR3 DNA reads TGCGCCAGCAGCCAAGATCTGTCCGACAATGAGCAGTTCTTC. The chain uses TRBV4-3 and TRBJ2-1; D not resolved. CDR3 size: 14 residues. CDR1 LGHNA and CDR2 YSLEER come from the germline V gene. V shed 0 bases and J shed 5 bases, with 8 bases lying between them.

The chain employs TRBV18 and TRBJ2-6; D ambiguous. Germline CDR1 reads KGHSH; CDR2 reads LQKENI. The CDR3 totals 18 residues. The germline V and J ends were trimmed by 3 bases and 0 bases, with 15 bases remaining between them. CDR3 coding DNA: TGTGCCAGCTCACCGCGTTGGGTCTACGACTCTGGGGCCAACGTCCTGACTTTC. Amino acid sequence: CASSPRWVYDSGANVLTF. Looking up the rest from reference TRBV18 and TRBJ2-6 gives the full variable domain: NAGVMQNPRHLVRRRGQEARLRCSPMKGHSHVYWYRQLPEEGLKFMVYLQKENIIDESGMPKERFSAEFPKEGPSILRIQQVVRGDSAAYFCASSPRWVYDSGANVLTFGAGSRLTVL.

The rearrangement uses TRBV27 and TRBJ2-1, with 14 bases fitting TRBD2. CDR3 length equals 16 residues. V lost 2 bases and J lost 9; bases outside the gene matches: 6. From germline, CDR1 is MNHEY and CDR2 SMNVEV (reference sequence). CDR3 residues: CASSLGTSGRVVEQFF. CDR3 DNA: TGTGCCAGCAGTTTAGGGACTAGCGGGAGAGTGGTTGAGCAGTTCTTC.

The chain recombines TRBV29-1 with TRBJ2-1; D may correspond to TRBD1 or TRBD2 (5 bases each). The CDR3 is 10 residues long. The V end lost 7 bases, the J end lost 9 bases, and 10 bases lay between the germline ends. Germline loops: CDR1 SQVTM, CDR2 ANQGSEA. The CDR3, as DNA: TGCAGCGCATCGGGGACTGAGCAGTTCTTC. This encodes CSASGTEQFF.

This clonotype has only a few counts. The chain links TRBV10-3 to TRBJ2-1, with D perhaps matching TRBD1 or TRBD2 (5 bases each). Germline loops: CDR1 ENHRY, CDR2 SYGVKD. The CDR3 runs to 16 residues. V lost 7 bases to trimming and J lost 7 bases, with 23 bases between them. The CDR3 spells CAITNTDRFPGNEQFF. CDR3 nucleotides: TGTGCCATCACTAATACCGACAGATTTCCGGGGAATGAGCAGTTCTTC.

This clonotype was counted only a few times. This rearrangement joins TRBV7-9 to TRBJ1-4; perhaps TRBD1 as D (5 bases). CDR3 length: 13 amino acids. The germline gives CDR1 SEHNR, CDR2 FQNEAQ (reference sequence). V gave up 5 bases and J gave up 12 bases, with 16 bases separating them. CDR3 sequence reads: CASSTGLEAELFF. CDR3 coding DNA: TGTGCCAGCAGCACGGGACTTGAAGCGGAACTGTTTTTT.

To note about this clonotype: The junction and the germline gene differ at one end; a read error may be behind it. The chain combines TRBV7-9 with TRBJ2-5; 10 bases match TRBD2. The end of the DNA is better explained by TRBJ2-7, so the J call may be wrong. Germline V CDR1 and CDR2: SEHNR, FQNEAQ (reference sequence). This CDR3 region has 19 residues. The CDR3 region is CVSSLGSLLLSGGPYEQYF. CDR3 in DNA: TGTGTCAGCAGCTTAGGGTCCCTCCTTCTTAGCGGGGGGCCCTACGAGCAGTACTTC.